This T cell receptor beta chain was found in a study of CD8 T cells in Susac syndrome. RNA in amounts of roughly 0.5 to 1 ug was reverse transcribed with random hexamers. Across 54 Vbeta and 13 Jbeta, TCR beta CDR3 was amplified with immunoSEQ multiplex PCR. MiXCR, applied by TCRdb to the immunoSEQ multiplex PCR reads, yields one record per CDR3 protein. The sample includes tens of thousands of distinct CDR3 sequences, 91% seen only once; the top ten take just over 0.5%. Bulk CD8+ and CD4+ cells came from magnetic negative isolation; CD8+ TEMRA by FACS. The CDR3 is 14 residues long. CDR1 and CDR2 (germline): ENHRY, SYGVKD. V was cut by 3 bases and J by 5 bases, with 13 bases left in between.

The chain carries TRBV10-3 and TRBJ2-5; tentative D call: TRBD2 (5 bases). The source is a human donor with multiple sclerosis. Material for sequencing was CD8+ T cells from PBMCs. Here the CDR3 reads CAISDDSAAETQYF. CDR3 nucleotide sequence: TGTGCCATCAGTGATGACTCAGCGGCGGAGACCCAGTACTTC.